One and the same sample provided the 24 T cell receptor beta chains below, sequenced in a study of technical replicates of blood from a handful of donors. Using immunoSEQ multiplex PCR, the repertoire was profiled, and TCRdb retains in-frame clones only, with some absent. The profile covers fewer than 80,000 clones, with 80% to 90% appearing a single time and roughly 4.8% taken by the ten largest. The sequenced sample was PBMCs. These TCRs come from a human donor in good health. Some clones in this sample may be carry-over from other donors' samples.

This chain's CDR3 is CASSYSRGGNSGELFF. CDR3 DNA sequence: TGTGCCAGCAGTTACTCGAGAGGGGGCAATTCCGGGGAGCTGTTTTTT. The V gene is TRBV6-5, the J gene TRBJ2-2; 7 nucleotides line up with TRBD1. V dropped 0 bases and J dropped 6; count of bases not matched to a gene: 7. CDR1 MNHEY and CDR2 SVGAGI come from the germline V gene. CDR3 size: 16 residues.

This chain uses TRBV5-1 with TRBJ2-7; D is unclear. V was trimmed by 4 bases and J by 0 bases, leaving 14 bases between them. The CDR3 has 15 residues. CDR1 and CDR2 from the germline V gene are SGHRS and YFSETQ. CDR3 bases: TGCGCCAGCAGCGAGATAGCCCTAAGCTCCTACGAGCAGTACTTC. Translation gives CASSEIALSSYEQYF.

The CDR3: CASSKQRQGTSGNTIYF. CDR3 bases: TGTGCCAGCTCAAAACAGAGGCAGGGGACCTCTGGAAACACCATATATTTT. The chain links TRBV18 to TRBJ1-3; possibly TRBD1 for D (6 bases). Germline loops: CDR1 KGHSH, CDR2 LQKENI. The CDR3 length is 17 residues. V lost 5 bases and J 0 bases, leaving 17 bases between the germline ends. The whole variable domain, remainder taken from reference TRBV18 and TRBJ1-3, is NAGVMQNPRHLVRRRGQEARLRCSPMKGHSHVYWYRQLPEEGLKFMVYLQKENIIDESGMPKERFSAEFPKEGPSILRIQQVVRGDSAAYFCASSKQRQGTSGNTIYFGEGSWLTVV.

This chain links TRBV12-5 with TRBJ1-1; 7 nucleotides line up with TRBD1. Trimming cost V 9 bases and J 12 bases; bases outside gene matches: 10. The germline V gene has CDR1 LGHNT and CDR2 FRNRAP. CDR3 length equals 11 residues. CDR3 loop: CARTAGGLTFF. For the CDR3, the DNA is TGTGCTAGGACCGCAGGGGGTTTGACTTTCTTT. Full variable domain (missing parts from reference TRBV12-5 and TRBJ1-1): DARVTQTPRHKVTEMGQEVTMRCQPILGHNTVFWYRQTMMQGLELLAYFRNRAPLDDSGMPKDRFSAEMPDATLATLKIQPSEPRDSAVYFCARTAGGLTFFGQGTRLTVV.

The chain has TRBV7-2 and TRBJ2-3; D is perhaps TRBD2 (5 bases). From germline, CDR1 is SGHTA and CDR2 FQGNSA. V lost 2 bases, J lost 6 bases, and 12 bases lay in between. The length of the CDR3 is 14 residues. The chain's CDR3 is CASSLTGLGDTQYF. CDR3 DNA: TGTGCCAGCAGCTTAACGGGATTGGGGGATACGCAGTATTTT.

The genes are TRBV4-1 and TRBJ1-3, with a possible D match to TRBD1 (5 bases). Trimming cost V 2 bases and J 0 bases, with 8 bases left between them. Per the germline V gene, CDR1 is MGHRA and CDR2 is YSYEKL. The CDR3 runs 15 residues. CDR3 protein: CASSQPTGSGNTIYF. The CDR3 bases are TGCGCCAGCAGCCAACCAACAGGCTCTGGAAACACCATATATTTT.

The chain employs TRBV5-1 and TRBJ2-1, with D possibly TRBD1 on 5 matching bases. The CDR3 extends over 14 amino acids. Germline V lookup: CDR1 SGHRS, CDR2 YFSETQ. V was shortened by 10 bases and J by 0 bases, with 14 bases between the two germline ends. CDR3 in amino acids: CASRASSSYNEQFF. For the CDR3, the DNA is TGCGCCTCCAGGGCGTCAAGCTCCTACAATGAGCAGTTCTTC.

The chain uses TRBV7-9 and TRBJ1-2; D is possibly TRBD1 (5 bases). CDR3 length equals 14 residues. Germline V gene lookup returns CDR1 SEHNR and CDR2 FQNEAQ (reference sequence). Trimming left V 5 bases short and J 4 bases short, with 14 bases between. The chain's CDR3 is CASSPPGVGYGYTF. CDR3 coding DNA: TGTGCCAGCAGCCCCCCGGGGGTGGGCTATGGCTACACCTTC. The full variable domain, completed using reference TRBV7-9 and TRBJ1-2, is DTGVSQNPRHKITKRGQNVTFRCDPISEHNRLYWYRQTLGQGPEFLTYFQNEAQLEKSRLLSDRFSAERPKGSFSTLEIQRTEQGDSAMYLCASSPPGVGYGYTFGSGTRLTVV.

The count of this clone is one. The gene calls are TRBV30 and TRBJ1-6, with D possibly TRBD1 on 5 matching bases. Germline loops: CDR1 GTSNPN, CDR2 SVGIG (reference sequence). This CDR3 region has 13 residues. Trimming removed 0 bases at V and 7 bases at J, with 7 bases between. DNA of the CDR3: TGTGCCTGGAGTGTGGACACGAATTCACCCCTCCACTTT. It yields the protein CAWSVDTNSPLHF.

The V call is TRBV4-3, the J call TRBJ2-3; 8 positions match TRBD2. V shed 3 bases and J 5 bases; nucleotides not matched to a gene: 13. Germline V CDR1 and CDR2: LGHNA, YSLEER. This CDR3 is 17 amino acids long. Here the CDR3 reads CASSHSRLRGAGDTQYF. The DNA for the CDR3 is TGCGCCAGCAGCCATTCCCGGTTGCGGGGGGCGGGAGATACGCAGTATTTT.

The chain joins TRBV11-3 to TRBJ2-2; no clear D gene. The CDR3 consists of 12 residues. V shed 3 bases and J shed 4 bases, with 3 bases lying between them. Germline CDR1 SGHNT, CDR2 YENEEA. CDR3 region: CASSFGTGELFF. For the CDR3, the DNA is TGTGCCAGCAGCTTCGGCACCGGGGAGCTGTTTTTT.

The CDR3 region has the DNA TGTGCTAGTGGTTCCGCTGCAGGCCCTGAGACCCAGTACTTC. Its protein is CASGSAAGPETQYF. The V gene is TRBV12-5, the J gene TRBJ2-5; no reliable D call. The CDR3 totals 14 residues. The germline CDR1 and CDR2 sequences are LGHNT and FRNRAP. Trimming removed 4 bases at V and 5 bases at J, with 14 bases between.

In regard to this clone: Different DNA sequences within this sample yield the same CDR3. The V gene is TRBV18, the J gene TRBJ1-1; a possible D gene is TRBD1 (5 bases). This CDR3 region has 12 residues. CDR1 and CDR2 (germline): KGHSH, LQKENI. V lost 1 base and J lost 7, with 7 bases in between. CDR3 in amino acids: CASSPRQGEAFF. For the CDR3, the DNA is TGTGCCAGCTCACCACGCCAGGGTGAAGCTTTCTTT.

This chain joins TRBV7-2 and TRBJ2-2; D remains unclear. CDR3 length: 15 amino acids. The germline V gene encodes CDR1 SGHTA and CDR2 FQGNSA. V shed 3 bases and J shed 0 bases, with 8 bases lying between them. This CDR3 is CASSLGRSNTGELFF. The DNA for the CDR3 is TGTGCCAGCAGCTTGGGCAGATCGAACACCGGGGAGCTGTTTTTT.

The rearrangement uses TRBV6-6 and TRBJ2-5; D unresolved. V lost 2 bases to trimming and J lost 1 base, with 5 bases between them. The germline CDR1 and CDR2 sequences are MNHNY and SVGAGI (reference sequence). The CDR3 totals 13 residues. This CDR3 reads CASSYPPQETQYF. CDR3 DNA: TGTGCCAGCAGTTACCCTCCCCAAGAGACCCAGTACTTC.

The chain uses TRBV5-1 and TRBJ2-7, with TRBD1 matching 11 bases. The CDR3 consists of 14 residues. From germline, CDR1 is SGHRS and CDR2 YFSETQ. The V and J ends lost 4 bases and 6 bases, in that order; junction bases with no gene match: 6. The CDR3 loop is CASSRDRGDLEQYF. CDR3 sequence (DNA): TGCGCCAGCAGCAGGGACAGGGGGGATCTCGAGCAGTACTTC.

The CDR3 nucleotides read TGCGCCAGCAGTGGATCTGGAGGTGCGAATTCACCCCTCCACTTT. Protein sequence: CASSGSGGANSPLHF. The chain uses TRBV10-2 and TRBJ1-6, with D unresolved. The CDR3 is 15 residues long. The germline V and J ends were trimmed by 4 bases and 7 bases, with 14 bases remaining between them. The germline CDR1 and CDR2 sequences are WSHSY and SAAADI.

The chain uses TRBV27 and TRBJ1-1, with D unresolved. The V end was cut by 5 bases, the J end by 10 bases, with 17 bases between. Per germline, CDR1 MNHEY and CDR2 SMNVEV (reference sequence). CDR3 size: 13 residues. The CDR3 loop reads CASSTRADLGAFF. CDR3 bases: TGTGCCAGCAGTACTAGGGCGGATCTGGGAGCTTTCTTT.

The gene calls are TRBV4-3 and TRBJ1-2; 8 bases are shared with TRBD1. The CDR3 is 15 residues long. V lost 4 bases and J lost 6; bases outside the gene matches: 10. Germline assignment: CDR1 LGHNA and CDR2 YSLEER. CDR3 residues: CASSLGRAGGNGYTF. In nucleotides, the CDR3 is TGCGCCAGCAGCCTCGGAAGGGCAGGGGGCAATGGCTACACCTTC.

This clone was counted between two and nine times. The chain combines TRBV5-6 with TRBJ2-3; 9 bases are shared with TRBD1. V lost 6 bases to trimming and J lost 7 bases; unmatched junction nucleotides: 12. The CDR3 is made up of 15 amino acids. In germline, CDR1 is SGHDT, CDR2 YYEEEE. CDR3: CASTRGTGPPHTQYF. Written as DNA, the CDR3 is TGTGCCAGCACAAGGGGGACAGGGCCTCCTCATACGCAGTATTTT.

The chain couples TRBV5-6 to TRBJ2-3; D perhaps matches TRBD2 (5 bases). The CDR3 is made up of 14 amino acids. Germline V gene sequence: CDR1 SGHDT, CDR2 YYEEEE. The germline V and J ends were trimmed by 0 bases and 0 bases, with 5 bases remaining between them. CDR3 region: CASSLAGSTDTQYF. The DNA of the CDR3 is TGTGCCAGCAGCTTGGCGGGGAGCACAGATACGCAGTATTTT.

This chain links TRBV6-5 with TRBJ2-1; 11 bases are shared with TRBD2. CDR3 size: 15 residues. Losses at the gene ends were 6 bases for V and 6 bases for J; bases not matched to a gene: 7. Germline assignment: CDR1 MNHEY and CDR2 SVGAGI. The CDR3 loop is CASRLAGGRVNEQFF. The CDR3 bases are TGTGCCAGCAGATTAGCGGGGGGGAGGGTCAATGAGCAGTTCTTC.

V is TRBV6-4 and J is TRBJ2-2; 9 positions match TRBD2. CDR3 size: 17 residues. Germline V gene sequence: CDR1 MRHNA, CDR2 SNTAGT. Trimming at V came to 0 bases and at J to 3 bases, leaving 5 bases not matched to a gene. The CDR3 loop reads CASSDSSSGRHTGELFF. In DNA, the CDR3 is TGTGCCAGCAGTGACTCGTCCAGCGGGAGGCACACCGGGGAGCTGTTTTTT.

This clone was seen a single time. This chain links TRBV5-1 with TRBJ2-7; TRBD2 matches 9 bases. Germline CDR1 and CDR2: SGHRS and YFSETQ. Losses at the gene ends were 6 bases for V and 4 bases for J; bases not matched to a gene: 11. This CDR3 region has 15 residues. CDR3 coding DNA: TGCGCCAGCAATCGGTTAGCGGGAGATTTGTACGAGCAGTACTTC. It is translated as CASNRLAGDLYEQYF.